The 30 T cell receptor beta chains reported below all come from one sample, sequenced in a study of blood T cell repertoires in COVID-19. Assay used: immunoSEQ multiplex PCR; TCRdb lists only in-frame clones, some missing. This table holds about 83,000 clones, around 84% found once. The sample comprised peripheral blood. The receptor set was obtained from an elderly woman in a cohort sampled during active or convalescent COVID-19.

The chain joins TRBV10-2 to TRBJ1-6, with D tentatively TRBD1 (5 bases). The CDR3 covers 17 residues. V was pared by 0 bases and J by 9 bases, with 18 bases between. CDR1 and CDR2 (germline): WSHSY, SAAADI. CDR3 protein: CASSESAGVGQISPLHF. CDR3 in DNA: TGCGCCAGCAGTGAGTCTGCGGGGGTTGGGCAAATTTCACCCCTCCACTTT.

CDR3 coding DNA: TGCGCCAGCAGTCAACACCCCCGGGATCAAAGCAATCAGCCCCAGCATTTT. It specifies CASSQHPRDQSNQPQHF. The genes are TRBV23-1 and TRBJ1-5; D is unresolved. TRBV23-1 is flagged as an ORF with uncertain function. Trimming cost V 2 bases and J 1 base, with 15 bases left between them. The CDR3 extends over 17 amino acids.

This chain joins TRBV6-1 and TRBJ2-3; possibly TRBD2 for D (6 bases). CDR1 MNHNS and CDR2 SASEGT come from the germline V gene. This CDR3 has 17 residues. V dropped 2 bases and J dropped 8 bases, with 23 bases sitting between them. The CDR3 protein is CASSELTTRPTEGTQYF. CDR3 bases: TGTGCCAGCAGTGAACTCACGACTAGACCAACGGAGGGTACGCAGTATTTT.

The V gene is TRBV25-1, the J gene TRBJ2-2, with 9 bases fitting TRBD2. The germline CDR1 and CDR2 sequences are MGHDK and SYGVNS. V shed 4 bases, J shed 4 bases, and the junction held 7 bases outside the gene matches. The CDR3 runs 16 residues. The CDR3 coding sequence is TGTGCCAGCAGTGGCCGGACTAGCGCGATCACCGGGGAGCTGTTTTTT. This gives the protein CASSGRTSAITGELFF. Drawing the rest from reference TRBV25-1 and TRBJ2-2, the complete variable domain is EADIYQTPRYLVIGTGKKITLECSQTMGHDKMYWYQQDPGMELHLIHYSYGVNSTEKGDLSSESTVSRIRTEHFPLTLESARPSHTSQYLCASSGRTSAITGELFFGEGSRLTVL.

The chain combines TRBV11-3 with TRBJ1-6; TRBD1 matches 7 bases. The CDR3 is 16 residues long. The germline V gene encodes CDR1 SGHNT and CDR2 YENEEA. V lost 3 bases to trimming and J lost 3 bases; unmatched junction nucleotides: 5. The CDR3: CASSFDRAYYNSPLHF. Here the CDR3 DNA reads TGTGCCAGCAGCTTCGACAGGGCTTACTATAATTCACCCCTCCACTTT.

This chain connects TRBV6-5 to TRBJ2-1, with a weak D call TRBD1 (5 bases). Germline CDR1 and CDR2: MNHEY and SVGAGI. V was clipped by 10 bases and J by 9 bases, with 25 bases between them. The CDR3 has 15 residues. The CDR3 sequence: CAIRTGRIATGEQFF. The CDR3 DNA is TGTGCCATCCGTACCGGGCGAATTGCCACAGGTGAGCAGTTCTTC.

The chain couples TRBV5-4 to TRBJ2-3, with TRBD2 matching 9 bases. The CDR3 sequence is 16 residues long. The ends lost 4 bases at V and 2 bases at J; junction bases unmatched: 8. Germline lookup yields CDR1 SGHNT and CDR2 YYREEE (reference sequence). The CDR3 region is CASSPQLAGTTDTQYF. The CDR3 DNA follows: TGTGCCAGCAGCCCTCAGCTAGCGGGAACCACAGATACGCAGTATTTT.

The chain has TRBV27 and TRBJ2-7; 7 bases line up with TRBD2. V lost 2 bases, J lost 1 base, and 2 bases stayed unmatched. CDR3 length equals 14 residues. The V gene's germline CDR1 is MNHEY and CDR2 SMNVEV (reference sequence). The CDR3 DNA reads TGTGCCAGCAGTTTAGACGGGGGGTCCTACGAGCAGTACGTC. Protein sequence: CASSLDGGSYEQYV.

As DNA, the CDR3 is TGTGCCAGCAGCCAGGGGTTGGGTGGCCAGGGTGGTCAGCCCCAGCATTTT. Its protein product is CASSQGLGGQGGQPQHF. The rearrangement joins TRBV3-1 (or the pseudogene TRBV3-2) to TRBJ1-5; a possible D gene is TRBD1 (5 bases). The V and J ends lost 3 bases and 6 bases respectively, with 21 bases between them. The germline CDR1 and CDR2 sequences are LGHDT and YNNKEL (reference sequence). The CDR3 spans 17 residues.

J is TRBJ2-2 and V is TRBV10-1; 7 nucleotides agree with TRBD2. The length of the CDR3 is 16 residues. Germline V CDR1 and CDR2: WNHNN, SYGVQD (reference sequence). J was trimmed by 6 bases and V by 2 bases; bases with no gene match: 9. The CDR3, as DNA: TGCGCCAGCAGTGAGGCCGCGCTAGCGGTCGCCGGGGAGCTGTTTTTT. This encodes CASSEAALAVAGELFF.

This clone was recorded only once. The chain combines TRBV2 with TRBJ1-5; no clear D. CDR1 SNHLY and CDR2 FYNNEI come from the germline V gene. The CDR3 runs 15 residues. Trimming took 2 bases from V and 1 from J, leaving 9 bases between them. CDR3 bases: TGTGCCAGCAGTGAACAGCGACTAAGCAATCAGCCCCAGCATTTT. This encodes CASSEQRLSNQPQHF.

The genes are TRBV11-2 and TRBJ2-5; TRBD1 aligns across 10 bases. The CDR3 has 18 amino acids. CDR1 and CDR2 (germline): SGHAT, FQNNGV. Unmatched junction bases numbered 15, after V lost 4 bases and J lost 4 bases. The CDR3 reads CASSWGPLRQGARETQYF. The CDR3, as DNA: TGTGCCAGCAGCTGGGGGCCCTTGAGACAGGGGGCTAGAGAGACCCAGTACTTC.

The CDR3 DNA sequence: TGTGCCACCAACGCGGGGATCACCGGGGAGCTGTTTTTT. This codes for CATNAGITGELFF. J is TRBJ2-2 and V is TRBV24-1, with D maybe TRBD2 (6 bases). V dropped 8 bases and J dropped 4 bases, with 10 bases sitting between them. CDR1 and CDR2 (germline): KGHDR, SFDVKD. The CDR3 is 13 residues long.

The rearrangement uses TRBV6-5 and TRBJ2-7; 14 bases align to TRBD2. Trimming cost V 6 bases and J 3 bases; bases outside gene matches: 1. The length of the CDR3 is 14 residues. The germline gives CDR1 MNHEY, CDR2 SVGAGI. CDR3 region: CASRGTSGSYEQYF. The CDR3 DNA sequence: TGTGCCAGCAGGGGGACTAGCGGGAGCTACGAGCAGTACTTC.

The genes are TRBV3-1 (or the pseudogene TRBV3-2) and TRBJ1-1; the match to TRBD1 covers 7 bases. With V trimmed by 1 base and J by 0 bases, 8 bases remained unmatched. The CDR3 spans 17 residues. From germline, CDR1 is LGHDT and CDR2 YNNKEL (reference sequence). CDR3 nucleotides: TGTGCCAGCAGCCAAGGGGGGGTGACAGGGATGAACACTGAAGCTTTCTTT. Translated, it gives CASSQGGVTGMNTEAFF.

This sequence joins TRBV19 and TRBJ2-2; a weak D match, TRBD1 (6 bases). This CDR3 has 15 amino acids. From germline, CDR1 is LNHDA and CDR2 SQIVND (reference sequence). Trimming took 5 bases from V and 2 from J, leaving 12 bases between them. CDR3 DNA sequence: TGTGCCAGTAGTGGACAGATGAGTAACACCGGGGAGCTGTTTTTT. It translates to CASSGQMSNTGELFF. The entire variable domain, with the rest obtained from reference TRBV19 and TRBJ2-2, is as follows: DGGITQSPKYLFRKEGQNVTLSCEQNLNHDAMYWYRQDPGQGLRLIYYSQIVNDFQKGDIAEGYSVSREKKESFPLTVTSAQKNPTAFYLCASSGQMSNTGELFFGEGSRLTVL.

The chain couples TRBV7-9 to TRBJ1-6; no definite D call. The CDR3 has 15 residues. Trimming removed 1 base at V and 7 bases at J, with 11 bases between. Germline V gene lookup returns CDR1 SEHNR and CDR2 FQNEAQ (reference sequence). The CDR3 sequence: CASSLGFGGNSPLHF. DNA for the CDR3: TGTGCCAGCAGCTTAGGGTTTGGCGGAAATTCACCCCTCCACTTT.

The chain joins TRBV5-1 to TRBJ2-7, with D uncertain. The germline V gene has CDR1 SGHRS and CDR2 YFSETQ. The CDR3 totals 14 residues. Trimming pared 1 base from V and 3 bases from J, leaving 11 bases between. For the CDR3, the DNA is TGCGCCAGCAGCTTGACGGGTCTGGTCTACGAGCAGTACTTC. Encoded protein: CASSLTGLVYEQYF. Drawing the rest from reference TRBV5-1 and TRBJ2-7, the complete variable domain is KAGVTQTPRYLIKTRGQQVTLSCSPISGHRSVSWYQQTPGQGLQFLFEYFSETQRNKGNFPGRFSGRQFSNSRSEMNVSTLELGDSALYLCASSLTGLVYEQYFGPGTRLTVT.

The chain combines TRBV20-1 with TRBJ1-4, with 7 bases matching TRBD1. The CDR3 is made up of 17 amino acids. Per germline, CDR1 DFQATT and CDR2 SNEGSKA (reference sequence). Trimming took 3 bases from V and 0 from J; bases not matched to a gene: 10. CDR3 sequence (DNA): TGCAGTGCTAGTTTCTGGGACAGAGTTGCAACTAATGAAAAACTGTTTTTT. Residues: CSASFWDRVATNEKLFF.

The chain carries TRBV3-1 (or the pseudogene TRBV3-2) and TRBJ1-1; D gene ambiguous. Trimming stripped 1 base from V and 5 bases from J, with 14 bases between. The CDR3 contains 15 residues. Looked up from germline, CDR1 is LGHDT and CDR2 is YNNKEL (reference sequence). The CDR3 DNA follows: TGTGCCAGCAGCCAAGCCCAGCTCTCGGGTACTGAAGCTTTCTTT. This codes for CASSQAQLSGTEAFF.

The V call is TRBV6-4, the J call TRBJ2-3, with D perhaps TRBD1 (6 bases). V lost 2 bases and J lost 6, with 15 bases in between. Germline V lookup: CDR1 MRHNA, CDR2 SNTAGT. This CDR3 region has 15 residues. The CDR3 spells CASSDPTPTGDTQYF. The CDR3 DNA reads TGTGCCAGCAGTGACCCCACCCCCACAGGGGATACGCAGTATTTT.

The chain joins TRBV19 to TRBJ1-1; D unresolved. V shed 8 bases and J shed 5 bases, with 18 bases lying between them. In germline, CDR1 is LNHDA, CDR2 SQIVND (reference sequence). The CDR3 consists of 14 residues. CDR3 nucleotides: TGTGCCAGTTTCCCACCCGGGCGGGCAACTGAAGCTTTCTTT. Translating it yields CASFPPGRATEAFF.

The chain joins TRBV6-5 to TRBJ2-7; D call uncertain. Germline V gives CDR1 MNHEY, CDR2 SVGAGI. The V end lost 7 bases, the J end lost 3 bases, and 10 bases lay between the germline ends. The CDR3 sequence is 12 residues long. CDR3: CASIAPYYEQYV. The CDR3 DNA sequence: TGTGCCAGCATCGCGCCTTACTACGAGCAGTACGTC.

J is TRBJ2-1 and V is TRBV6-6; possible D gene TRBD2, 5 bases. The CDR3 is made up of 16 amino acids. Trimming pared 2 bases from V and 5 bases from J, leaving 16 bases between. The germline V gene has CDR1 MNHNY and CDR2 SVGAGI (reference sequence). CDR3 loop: CASSYVSVFFNNEQFF. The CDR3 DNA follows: TGTGCCAGCAGTTACGTTAGCGTATTTTTTAACAATGAGCAGTTCTTC.

CDR3 in DNA: TGTGCCTGGGGGGTGGAGAGGGGGGGCGCCGTCACTGAAGCTTTCTTT. It codes for CAWGVERGGAVTEAFF. The genes are TRBV30 and TRBJ1-1, with a tentative D call TRBD1 (6 bases). Germline CDR1 GTSNPN, CDR2 SVGIG (reference sequence). The CDR3 is 16 residues long. V was cut by 5 bases and J by 4 bases, with 23 bases left in between.

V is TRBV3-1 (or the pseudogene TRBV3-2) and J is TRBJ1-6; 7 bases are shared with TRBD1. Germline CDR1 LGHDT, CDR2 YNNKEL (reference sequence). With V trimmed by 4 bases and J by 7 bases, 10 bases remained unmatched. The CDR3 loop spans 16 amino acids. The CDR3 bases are TGTGCCAGCAGCCCAGGACAGGCCGTAGGGAATTCACCCCTCCACTTT. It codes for CASSPGQAVGNSPLHF.

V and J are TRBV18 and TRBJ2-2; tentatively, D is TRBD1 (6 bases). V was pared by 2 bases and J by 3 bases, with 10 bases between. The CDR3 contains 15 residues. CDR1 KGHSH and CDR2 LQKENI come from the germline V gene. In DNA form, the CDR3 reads TGTGCCAGCTCACCATTGGACAGCGACACCGGGGAGCTGTTTTTT. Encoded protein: CASSPLDSDTGELFF.

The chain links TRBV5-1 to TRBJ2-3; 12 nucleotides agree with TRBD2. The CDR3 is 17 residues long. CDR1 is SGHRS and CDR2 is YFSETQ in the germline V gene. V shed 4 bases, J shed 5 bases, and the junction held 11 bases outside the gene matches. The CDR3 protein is CASSPQPLAGGEDTQYF. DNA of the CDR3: TGCGCCAGCAGCCCACAGCCCCTAGCGGGAGGGGAAGATACGCAGTATTTT.

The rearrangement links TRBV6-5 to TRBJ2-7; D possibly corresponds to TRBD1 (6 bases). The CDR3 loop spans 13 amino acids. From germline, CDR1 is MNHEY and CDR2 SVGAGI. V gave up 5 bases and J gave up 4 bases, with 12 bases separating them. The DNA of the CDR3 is TGTGCCAGCAGTAGACAGGAGGCTTACGAGCAGTACTTC. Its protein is CASSRQEAYEQYF.

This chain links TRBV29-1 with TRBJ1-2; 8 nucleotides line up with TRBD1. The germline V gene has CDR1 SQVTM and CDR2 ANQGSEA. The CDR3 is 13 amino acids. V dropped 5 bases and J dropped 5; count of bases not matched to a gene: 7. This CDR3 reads CSVSGQGPYGYTF. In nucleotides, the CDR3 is TGCAGCGTTTCTGGACAGGGACCGTATGGCTACACCTTC.